Listed here is a single T cell receptor beta chain. This clonotype came up a few times. Its antigen has not been determined. No much larger clonotype is one base removed from it; base qualities were not supplied. Instrument on record: Illumina HiSeq 1500. TCRdb handled the public reads itself, with Q25 trimming in fastp and clone calling in MiXCR, and kept productive beta chains. A single entry per CDR3 protein holds the most common genes and DNA from its merged rows. This sample gives approximately 390,000 distinct CDR3 sequences in total; about 32% of them show up just once. Jointly, the top ten make up roughly 14% of the sample. This sample was taken from a study of T cell repertoires in cytomegalovirus infection (dated by TCRdb to between 2018 and 2020). Concerning the study at large: Recently identified HLA-C-restricted CMV epitopes, whose presentation resists viral immunomodulation, were targeted by peptide stimulations together with well-studied HLA-B-restricted epitopes. The HLA type of each donor mattered for the analysis, because public TCR beta signatures pointed to carriage of CMV infection along with the matching HLA type. The paper as a whole reports these results and caveats: In both this cohort and an independent approximately 370-donor cohort, the cumulative frequency of public TCR beta family members distinguished carriers of CMV infection plus the relevant HLA type. The ex vivo response was dominated by HLA-C-restricted CMV-specific TCR beta clonotypes, which also provided the single most frequent clonotype in two of eight donors.

For this chain, trimming is 3 bases at the V end and 9 bases at the J end, and the number of junction bases without a gene match is 6. Looking up the germline V gene yields CDR1 MGHDK and CDR2 SYGVNS. The CDR3 has 15 amino acids, counting the end cysteine and phenylalanine. Only the CDR3 region is kept as DNA, spanning 45 bases read in frame from base 1. The treatment or condition label corresponds to: in vitro stimulation with specific CMV peptide epitopes to enrich CMV-specific T cells. The sequence was obtained from a human donor in good health (CMV status not recorded). Some clones in this sample may be carry-over from other donors' samples. The specimen was cultured PBMCs, collected from culture after CMV antigen stimulation. The chain was built from TRBV25-1 and TRBJ1-6, and TRBD1 matches 9 of the central bases. The CDR3 region: CASSDPTGGGSPLHF. In nucleotide form, the sequence is TGTGCCAGCAGTGACCCGACAGGGGGAGGTTCACCCCTCCACTTT.